This T cell receptor (beta chain) is drawn from a study of radiotherapy plus CTLA-4 blockade in lung cancer. The protocol was immunoSEQ multiplex PCR, while the TCRdb copy is restricted to in-frame clones and leaves out a portion. The profile shows 40,000 to 55,000 clones, around 88% of them singletons. The source of this sequence is a human donor with non-small cell lung cancer that progressed on radiotherapy plus ipilimumab. Some clones in this sample may be carry-over from other donors' samples. The sample consisted of peripheral blood, taken from a patient treated with radiotherapy plus ipilimumab.

The CDR3 region is CASTHQSSGNYEQYF. The CDR3 nucleotides read TGTGCCAGCACCCACCAGTCTAGCGGGAACTACGAGCAGTACTTC. The J gene is TRBJ2-7, the V gene TRBV5-6; TRBD2 matches 9 bases. V shed 6 bases and J 3 bases; nucleotides not matched to a gene: 10. This CDR3 is 15 amino acids long. The germline V gene encodes CDR1 SGHDT and CDR2 YYEEEE.